The 7 T cell receptor beta chains below were found in one sample sequenced in a study of neoadjuvant anti-PD-1 for oral cavity cancer. The table came from immunoSEQ multiplex PCR; TCRdb's copy has only in-frame clones and leaves some out. This sample has thousands of clones, with about 51% found just once. Sample: tumor tissue, taken before nivolumab (anti-PD-1) treatment. The receptor source for this set is a person between 35 and 79 years old with oral cavity squamous cell carcinoma.

The J gene is TRBJ2-1, the V gene TRBV7-2; 9 nucleotides line up with TRBD1. The CDR3 runs to 14 residues. The V and J ends lost 5 bases and 7 bases, in that order; junction bases with no gene match: 6. Germline lookup yields CDR1 SGHTA and CDR2 FQGNSA. The CDR3 region is CASSPAQGANEQFF. CDR3 sequence (DNA): TGTGCCAGCAGCCCGGCACAGGGGGCGAATGAGCAGTTCTTC.

This clone showed up just a few times. This chain joins TRBV4-2 and TRBJ1-5; TRBD1 matches at 8 bases. With V trimmed by 0 bases and J by 2 bases, 0 bases remained unmatched. Germline lookup yields CDR1 LGHNA and CDR2 YNFKEQ. This CDR3 has 15 residues. CDR3 sequence reads: CASSQETGGNQPQHF. DNA for the CDR3: TGTGCCAGCAGCCAAGAGACAGGGGGCAATCAGCCCCAGCATTTT.

This chain uses TRBV7-2 with TRBJ2-6; D not resolved. The germline CDR1 and CDR2 sequences are SGHTA and FQGNSA. V lost 3 bases and J 0 bases, leaving 3 bases between the germline ends. The CDR3 runs 14 residues. Here the CDR3 reads CASSFDSGANVLTF. The CDR3 DNA sequence: TGTGCCAGCAGCTTCGACTCTGGGGCCAACGTCCTGACTTTC.

This clone ranks as medium-sized. The genes are TRBV5-6 and TRBJ2-2; 8 bases are a match to TRBD2. Germline assignment: CDR1 SGHDT and CDR2 YYEEEE. The CDR3 sequence is 16 residues long. The trim removed 3 bases at V and 4 bases at J, leaving 8 bases unmatched. CDR3: CASSYPGLGVTGELFF. CDR3 in DNA: TGTGCCAGCAGCTATCCGGGACTAGGTGTCACCGGGGAGCTGTTTTTT.

The chain has TRBV11-2 and TRBJ2-7; 14 nucleotides match TRBD2. CDR1 and CDR2 (germline): SGHAT, FQNNGV. V dropped 5 bases and J dropped 4; count of bases not matched to a gene: 4. CDR3 length: 15 amino acids. The CDR3 protein is CASSKTSGGEYEQYF. CDR3 sequence (DNA): TGTGCCAGCAGCAAGACTAGCGGGGGGGAGTACGAGCAGTACTTC.

The J gene is TRBJ2-1, the V gene TRBV7-8, with D possibly called TRBD1 or TRBD2 (5 bases each). Trimming removed 5 bases from V and 2 bases from J, with 13 bases in between. The CDR3 runs 15 residues. Germline lookup yields CDR1 SGHVS and CDR2 FQNEAQ. The CDR3 sequence is CASSPRGSAYNEQFF. Written as DNA, the CDR3 is TGTGCCAGCAGCCCCCGGGGCTCTGCCTACAATGAGCAGTTCTTC.

The chain has TRBV14 and TRBJ2-7; tentatively, D is TRBD2 (6 bases). The V and J ends lost 3 bases and 7 bases respectively, with 7 bases between them. Germline assignment: CDR1 SGHDN and CDR2 FVKESK. The CDR3 extends over 11 amino acids. The CDR3 reads CASSHGGEQYF. The CDR3 bases are TGTGCCAGCAGCCACGGAGGGGAGCAGTACTTC.